These 19 T cell receptor beta chains share one sample of origin, sequenced in a study of cytomegalovirus exposure and HLA in healthy donors. Primers: 60 Vbeta forward and 13 Jbeta reverse. Here immunoSEQ multiplex PCR was the method, and the copy in TCRdb shows in-frame clones only, minus some. The sample carries 140,000 to 150,000 clones, roughly 78% recorded once. The source material was PBMCs. The receptors stem from a female donor in good health and CMV-seronegative.

The chain employs TRBV14 and TRBJ2-7; D gene unclear. CDR1 is SGHDN and CDR2 is FVKESK in the germline V gene. The CDR3 has 11 residues. The V and J ends lost 5 bases and 3 bases respectively, with 5 bases between them. CDR3 amino acids: CASSINYEQYF. DNA of the CDR3: TGTGCCAGCAGCATTAACTACGAGCAGTACTTC.

The chain joins TRBV28 to TRBJ1-5; 8 bases are shared with TRBD1. Trimming at V came to 5 bases and at J to 5 bases, leaving 8 bases not matched to a gene. Germline CDR1 and CDR2: MDHEN and SYDVKM. This CDR3 comprises 15 residues. The CDR3 reads CASSPRTGLDQPQHF. In DNA form, the CDR3 reads TGTGCCAGCAGTCCTAGGACAGGGCTGGATCAGCCCCAGCATTTT.

The CDR3 nucleotides are TGTGCCAGCAGTACCGGGGGGCCCTACGAGCAGTACTTC. It yields the protein CASSTGGPYEQYF. The chain uses TRBV6-6 and TRBJ2-7; D might be TRBD2 (7 bases). In germline, CDR1 is MNHNY, CDR2 SVGAGI (reference sequence). This CDR3 is 13 amino acids long. Deletions cut 5 bases from V and 2 bases from J, with 10 bases between.

The chain carries TRBV29-1 and TRBJ2-2; weak D call: TRBD2 (6 bases). V was clipped by 4 bases and J by 5 bases, with 17 bases between them. Per the germline V gene, CDR1 is SQVTM and CDR2 is ANQGSEA. The CDR3 runs 15 residues. CDR3 sequence (DNA): TGCAGCGTTGGTTCAGGCGGGATAGAAACCGGGGAGCTGTTTTTT. Residues: CSVGSGGIETGELFF.

This rearrangement joins TRBV25-1 to TRBJ2-1; TRBD1 is a possible D gene (6 bases). The germline V gene has CDR1 MGHDK and CDR2 SYGVNS. V lost 6 bases, J lost 4 bases, and 13 bases lay in between. CDR3 length: 14 residues. CDR3 loop: CASRLQGPYNEQFF. In nucleotides, the CDR3 is TGTGCCAGCAGATTACAGGGTCCGTACAATGAGCAGTTCTTC.

The chain is built from TRBV5-1 and TRBJ2-1, with a possible D match to TRBD2 (6 bases). The CDR3 is made up of 16 amino acids. Between the trimmed V and J ends, which lost 1 base and 0 bases, there was a span of 11 bases. Germline V gene sequence: CDR1 SGHRS, CDR2 YFSETQ. The CDR3 loop reads CASSLLGGDSYNEQFF. CDR3 DNA: TGCGCCAGCAGCTTGTTAGGCGGGGACTCCTACAATGAGCAGTTCTTC.

In this sample, this clone turned up once. V is TRBV10-3 and J is TRBJ1-1; 7 bases agree with TRBD1. The CDR3 runs 14 residues. CDR1 ENHRY and CDR2 SYGVKD come from the germline V gene. V gave up 4 bases and J gave up 3 bases; unmatched junction bases: 5. The chain's CDR3 is CAISGKGAYTEAFF. DNA of the CDR3: TGTGCCATCAGTGGTAAGGGGGCTTACACTGAAGCTTTCTTT.

The rearrangement links TRBV4-3 to TRBJ1-4, with a weak D call TRBD1 (6 bases). Per the germline V gene, CDR1 is LGHNA and CDR2 is YSLEER. CDR3 length equals 16 residues. Between the trimmed V and J ends, which lost 4 bases and 3 bases, there was a span of 15 bases. As DNA, the CDR3 is TGCGCCAGCAGCCCGAGGGGTGCAGGGGCTAATGAAAAACTGTTTTTT. Encoded protein: CASSPRGAGANEKLFF.

This clone is a singleton in its sample. The chain couples TRBV5-6 to TRBJ2-7, with D possibly TRBD2 on 5 matching bases. Trimming took off 2 bases at V and 1 base at J, with 13 bases between the two ends. There are 15 residues in the CDR3. Germline CDR1 reads SGHDT; CDR2 reads YYEEEE. CDR3 loop: CASSLGGPFSYEQYF. In DNA form, the CDR3 reads TGTGCCAGCAGCTTAGGAGGACCCTTTTCCTACGAGCAGTACTTC.

The V gene is TRBV10-1, the J gene TRBJ1-2; no clear D gene. Looked up from germline, CDR1 is WNHNN and CDR2 is SYGVQD (reference sequence). The CDR3 runs 17 residues. The V end was cut by 2 bases, the J end by 3 bases, with 19 bases between. The CDR3 sequence: CASSERVECVVDYGYTF. The CDR3 region has the DNA TGCGCCAGCAGTGAGCGGGTCGAGTGCGTCGTCGACTATGGCTACACCTTC.

The table lists this clone with a count of one. The J gene is TRBJ1-1, the V gene TRBV5-8, with TRBD1 identical over 7 bases. Germline loops: CDR1 SGHTS, CDR2 YDEGEE. This CDR3 comprises 15 residues. Trimming took 0 bases from V and 4 from J; bases not matched to a gene: 6. CDR3 DNA: TGTGCCAGCAGCTTGGGGGTGACAGGGACCACTGAAGCTTTCTTT. It is translated as CASSLGVTGTTEAFF.

The gene calls are TRBV28 and TRBJ2-5; D not resolved. The V end lost 2 bases, the J end lost 9 bases, and 10 bases lay between the germline ends. The CDR3 has 12 residues. Germline CDR1 reads MDHEN; CDR2 reads SYDVKM. CDR3 coding DNA: TGTGCCAGCAGTTTAAGTCGGCAGGCCCAGTACTTC. It codes for CASSLSRQAQYF.

This clone has a single count. The chain is built from TRBV10-3 and TRBJ2-1; 10 bases line up with TRBD2. CDR3 size: 15 residues. After removal of 8 bases from V and 7 bases from J, the junction contained 11 bases not matched to a gene. Germline V gene sequence: CDR1 ENHRY, CDR2 SYGVKD. CDR3 protein: CAIRPAGGQWNEQFF. As DNA, the CDR3 is TGTGCCATCCGTCCAGCGGGGGGGCAATGGAATGAGCAGTTCTTC.

The J gene is TRBJ1-2, the V gene TRBV30, with D tentatively TRBD1 (5 bases). The CDR3 extends over 15 amino acids. Germline V gene lookup returns CDR1 GTSNPN and CDR2 SVGIG (reference sequence). V gave up 5 bases and J gave up 0 bases, with 16 bases separating them. CDR3 DNA sequence: TGTGCCTGGGTGCCGCGGGACGGACCTAACTATGGCTACACCTTC. Translated, it gives CAWVPRDGPNYGYTF.

This clone was seen more than once but under ten times. The chain links TRBV4-1 to TRBJ2-1; 9 positions match TRBD2. Germline trimming cut 4 bases from V and 10 bases from J; bases unmatched to any gene: 14. The CDR3 is 16 residues long. From germline, CDR1 is MGHRA and CDR2 YSYEKL. CDR3 in amino acids: CASSLRAGGFLEEQFF. Here the CDR3 DNA reads TGCGCCAGCAGCCTGAGAGCGGGAGGATTCCTAGAGGAGCAGTTCTTC.

This sequence joins TRBV7-8 and TRBJ2-3, with 7 bases aligning to TRBD1. The CDR3 covers 17 residues. Losses at the gene ends were 4 bases for V and 2 bases for J; bases not matched to a gene: 12. Germline loops: CDR1 SGHVS, CDR2 FQNEAQ. CDR3 residues: CASSSYPGTVTTDTQYF. For the CDR3, the DNA is TGTGCCAGCAGCTCCTACCCCGGGACAGTCACCACAGATACGCAGTATTTT.

With respect to this clone: Germline and junction disagree at one end, which may indicate a read error. The gene calls are TRBV5-4 and TRBJ2-3; 16 bases line up with TRBD2. This CDR3 spans 18 amino acids. From germline, CDR1 is SGHNT and CDR2 YYREEE (reference sequence). CDR3 loop: CASSTGTSGRASTDTQCF. Written as DNA, the CDR3 is TGTGCCAGCAGCACGGGGACTAGCGGGAGGGCTAGCACAGATACGCAGTGTTTT.

The DNA of the CDR3 is TGTGCAAGTCGCTCCCCCAGACTAGCGGGAGGGCATGTTGGGTACAATGAGCAGTTCTTC. This gives the protein CASRSPRLAGGHVGYNEQFF. This chain uses TRBV12-2 with TRBJ2-1; the tabulated D call, TRBD2, remains unverified against the DNA. TRBV12-2 is a known pseudogene. The CDR3 length is 20 residues.

This rearrangement joins TRBV5-1 to TRBJ1-3, with D perhaps matching TRBD1 (6 bases). V was cut by 0 bases and J by 4 bases, with 14 bases left in between. This CDR3 comprises 16 residues. Germline CDR1 is SGHRS and CDR2 is YFSETQ. CDR3 amino acids: CASSLVGTRGGNTIYF. CDR3 nucleotides: TGCGCCAGCAGCTTGGTGGGGACAAGAGGAGGAAACACCATATATTTT.